Listed below are T cell receptor beta chains from one sample, sequenced in a study of radiotherapy plus CTLA-4 blockade in lung cancer. TCRdb's copy holds only in-frame clones and misses some; the assay was immunoSEQ multiplex PCR. The table records some 15,000 clones, about 90% of them present only once. The sample consisted of peripheral blood, taken from a patient treated with radiotherapy plus ipilimumab. The receptors were gathered from a human donor with non-small cell lung cancer that progressed on radiotherapy plus ipilimumab. Some clones in this sample may be carry-over from other donors' samples. CDR3s include the opening cysteine and the closing phenylalanine or tryptophan. D genes are given only for firm matches. Clone size appears in some rows only: once, few, many, or a class for an expanded clone.

cdr3_aa: CASRYIAGNTDTQYF; cdr3_nt: TGCGCCAGCAGATATATAGCGGGGAACACAGATACGCAGTATTTT; j_call: TRBJ2-3; d_call: TRBD2; clone_size: .; v_call: TRBV4-1
cdr3_aa: CASSLGGEAKNIQYF; cdr3_nt: TGTGCCAGCAGCTTGGGGGGGGAGGCCAAAAACATTCAGTACTTC; j_call: TRBJ2-4; d_call: .; clone_size: once; v_call: TRBV5-4
cdr3_aa: CASSTGTSGSTDTQYF; cdr3_nt: TGTGCCAGCAGCACCGGGACTAGCGGGTCCACAGATACGCAGTATTTT; j_call: TRBJ2-3; d_call: TRBD2; clone_size: .; v_call: TRBV7-7
cdr3_aa: CASRPPGQVYNEQFF; cdr3_nt: TGTGCCAGCAGGCCCCCGGGACAGGTATACAATGAGCAGTTCTTC; j_call: TRBJ2-1; d_call: TRBD1; clone_size: .; v_call: TRBV11-2
cdr3_aa: CASRTPGGYEQYF; cdr3_nt: TGTGCCAGCAGGACCCCAGGGGGATACGAGCAGTACTTC; j_call: TRBJ2-7; d_call: TRBD1; clone_size: .; v_call: TRBV25-1
cdr3_aa: CASSEFRKQPQHF; cdr3_nt: TGTGCCAGCAGTGAATTCAGGAAACAGCCCCAGCATTTT; j_call: TRBJ1-5; d_call: .; clone_size: .; v_call: TRBV2
cdr3_aa: CASSIRGLYGEQYF; cdr3_nt: TGTGCCAGTAGTATCAGGGGGCTATATGGCGAGCAGTACTTC; j_call: TRBJ2-7; d_call: TRBD1; clone_size: .; v_call: TRBV19
cdr3_aa: CASSPTINPNSPLHF; cdr3_nt: TGTGCCAGCAGCCCGACAATCAACCCTAATTCACCCCTCCACTTT; j_call: TRBJ1-6; d_call: .; clone_size: .; v_call: TRBV7-8
cdr3_aa: CATRDRGQETQYF; cdr3_nt: TGTGCCACCCGGGACAGGGGGCAAGAGACCCAGTACTTC; j_call: TRBJ2-5; d_call: TRBD1; clone_size: .; v_call: TRBV6-1
cdr3_aa: CASSLTVYNSPLHF; cdr3_nt: TGCGCCAGCAGCTTGACGGTATATAATTCACCCCTCCACTTT; j_call: TRBJ1-6; d_call: .; clone_size: once; v_call: TRBV5-1
cdr3_aa: CASSPQTGTEAFF; cdr3_nt: TGTGCCAGCTCACCGCAGACAGGCACTGAAGCTTTCTTT; j_call: TRBJ1-1; d_call: .; clone_size: .; v_call: TRBV18
cdr3_aa: CAIRAGGGNQPQHF; cdr3_nt: TGTGCCATTAGGGCGGGGGGCGGCAATCAGCCCCAGCATTTT; j_call: TRBJ1-5; d_call: .; clone_size: .; v_call: TRBV10-3
cdr3_aa: CASSLVSLAGGVLEHEQYF; cdr3_nt: TGTGCCAGCAGCTTAGTGTCTCTAGCGGGGGGGGTGTTGGAACACGAGCAGTACTTC; j_call: TRBJ2-7; d_call: TRBD2; clone_size: .; v_call: TRBV7-6
cdr3_aa: CASSQPDSVDLRATNEKLFF; cdr3_nt: TGCGCCAGCAGCCAACCGGACAGCGTCGATCTTCGAGCAACTAATGAAAAACTGTTTTTT; j_call: TRBJ1-4; d_call: .; clone_size: .; v_call: TRBV4-1
cdr3_aa: CASSGLTDGTAGANVLTF; cdr3_nt: TGCGCCAGCAGCGGACTGACAGATGGGACTGCTGGGGCCAACGTCCTGACTTTC; j_call: TRBJ2-6; d_call: .; clone_size: .; v_call: TRBV5-1
cdr3_aa: CASSYFQGNTEAFF; cdr3_nt: TGTGCCAGCAGTTACTTTCAGGGGAACACTGAAGCTTTCTTT; j_call: TRBJ1-1; d_call: .; clone_size: .; v_call: TRBV6-6
cdr3_aa: CASSYSGGAGTQYF; cdr3_nt: TGTGCCAGCAGTTACAGCGGGGGGGCCGGTACGCAGTATTTT; j_call: TRBJ2-3; d_call: TRBD2; clone_size: .; v_call: TRBV6-5
cdr3_aa: CASMDSRWTQYF; cdr3_nt: TGTGCCAGCATGGACTCAAGATGGACCCAGTACTTC; j_call: TRBJ2-5; d_call: .; clone_size: .; v_call: TRBV28
cdr3_aa: CASSLQGPNTEAFF; cdr3_nt: TGTGCCAGCAGCTTACAGGGACCGAACACTGAAGCTTTCTTT; j_call: TRBJ1-1; d_call: .; clone_size: .; v_call: TRBV2
cdr3_aa: CASSLNRRSYEQYF; cdr3_nt: TGTGCCAGCAGCTTAAATCGGCGGTCCTACGAGCAGTACTTC; j_call: TRBJ2-7; d_call: .; clone_size: few; v_call: TRBV7-2
cdr3_aa: CASSMRDTIYF; cdr3_nt: TGCGCCAGTAGTATGCGGGACACCATATATTTT; j_call: TRBJ1-3; d_call: .; clone_size: .; v_call: TRBV19
cdr3_aa: CASSPDSSHLYGYTF; cdr3_nt: TGTGCCAGCAGTCCGGACAGCAGCCACCTCTATGGCTACACCTTC; j_call: TRBJ1-2; d_call: .; clone_size: few; v_call: TRBV27
cdr3_aa: CAIRGTGAKSYEQYF; cdr3_nt: TGTGCCATCAGGGGGACAGGGGCAAAGTCCTACGAGCAGTACTTC; j_call: TRBJ2-7; d_call: TRBD1; clone_size: few; v_call: TRBV10-3
cdr3_aa: CAISRTGDNQPQHF; cdr3_nt: TGTGCCATCAGTAGGACAGGGGACAATCAGCCCCAGCATTTT; j_call: TRBJ1-5; d_call: TRBD1; clone_size: .; v_call: TRBV10-3
cdr3_aa: CASSRFSGELFF; cdr3_nt: TGTGCCAGCAGTCGTTTCTCCGGGGAGCTGTTTTTT; j_call: TRBJ2-2; d_call: .; clone_size: .; v_call: TRBV7-2
cdr3_aa: CATQQGLAGYGGEQFF; cdr3_nt: TGTGCCACACAACAGGGACTAGCGGGCTACGGAGGTGAGCAGTTCTTC; j_call: TRBJ2-1; d_call: TRBD2; clone_size: .; v_call: TRBV2
cdr3_aa: CASSSTSNYGYTF; cdr3_nt: TGCGCCAGCAGCTCCACTTCTAACTATGGCTACACCTTC; j_call: TRBJ1-2; d_call: .; clone_size: .; v_call: TRBV10-2
cdr3_aa: CASSLGDRGGNEKLFF; cdr3_nt: TGTGCCAGCAGCTTAGGAGACAGGGGAGGGAATGAAAAACTGTTTTTT; j_call: TRBJ1-4; d_call: TRBD1; clone_size: .; v_call: TRBV11-2
cdr3_aa: CAISESGGRASGNNEQFF; cdr3_nt: TGTGCCATCAGTGAATCTGGGGGCAGGGCTAGCGGGAACAATGAGCAGTTCTTC; j_call: TRBJ2-1; d_call: TRBD2; clone_size: once; v_call: TRBV10-3
cdr3_aa: CASSLSYPGLEAFF; cdr3_nt: TGTGCCAGCAGTTTATCGTATCCCGGACTCGAAGCTTTCTTT; j_call: TRBJ1-1; d_call: .; clone_size: .; v_call: TRBV27
cdr3_aa: CASSQAERLVDTQYF; cdr3_nt: TGCGCCAGCAGCCAAGCCGAGAGATTGGTTGATACGCAGTATTTT; j_call: TRBJ2-3; d_call: .; clone_size: .; v_call: TRBV4-3
cdr3_aa: CASGPPLALWEYF; cdr3_nt: TGTGCTAGTGGTCCCCCTTTAGCCCTCTGGGAGTACTTC; j_call: TRBJ2-7; d_call: .; clone_size: few; v_call: TRBV12-5
cdr3_aa: CASSLVVRVQPYEQYF; cdr3_nt: TGTGCCAGCAGCCTAGTGGTTCGCGTTCAACCGTACGAGCAGTACTTC; j_call: TRBJ2-7; d_call: .; clone_size: .; v_call: TRBV7-9
cdr3_aa: CASSPDYLNEQFF; cdr3_nt: TGCGCCAGCAGCCCGGACTACCTCAATGAGCAGTTCTTC; j_call: TRBJ2-1; d_call: .; clone_size: .; v_call: TRBV4-1
cdr3_aa: CATSSARLEAFF; cdr3_nt: TGTGCCACCAGCAGTGCGAGGCTTGAAGCTTTCTTT; j_call: TRBJ1-1; d_call: .; clone_size: medium-sized; v_call: TRBV15
cdr3_aa: CSVQLTGNKQYF; cdr3_nt: TGCAGCGTTCAACTGACAGGCAACAAGCAGTACTTC; j_call: TRBJ2-7; d_call: .; clone_size: .; v_call: TRBV29-1
cdr3_aa: CASSDSAGATDTQYF; cdr3_nt: TGTGCCAGCAGTGACTCCGCGGGGGCTACAGATACGCAGTATTTT; j_call: TRBJ2-3; d_call: .; clone_size: .; v_call: TRBV6-4
cdr3_aa: CASSGTTTYGYTF; cdr3_nt: TGTGCCAGTAGTGGGACAACCACTTATGGCTACACCTTC; j_call: TRBJ1-2; d_call: .; clone_size: .; v_call: TRBV19
cdr3_aa: CASSFGTATNYGYTF; cdr3_nt: TGTGCCAGCAGCTTCGGGACAGCCACTAACTATGGCTACACCTTC; j_call: TRBJ1-2; d_call: TRBD1; clone_size: .; v_call: TRBV5-4
cdr3_aa: CASSPREGGIDEQFF; cdr3_nt: TGTGCCAGCAGCCCGCGGGAGGGTGGTATCGATGAGCAGTTCTTC; j_call: TRBJ2-1; d_call: TRBD2; clone_size: .; v_call: TRBV11-2